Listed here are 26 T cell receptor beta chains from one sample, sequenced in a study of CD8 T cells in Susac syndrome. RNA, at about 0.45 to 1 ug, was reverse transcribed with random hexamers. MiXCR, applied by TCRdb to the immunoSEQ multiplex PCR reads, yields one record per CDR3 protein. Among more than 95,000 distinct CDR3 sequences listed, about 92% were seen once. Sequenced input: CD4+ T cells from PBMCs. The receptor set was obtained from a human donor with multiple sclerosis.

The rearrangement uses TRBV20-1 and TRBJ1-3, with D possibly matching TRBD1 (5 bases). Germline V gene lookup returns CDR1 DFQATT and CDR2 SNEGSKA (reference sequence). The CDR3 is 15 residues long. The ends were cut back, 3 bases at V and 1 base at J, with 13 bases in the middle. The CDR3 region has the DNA TGCAGTGCTAGGGAACTGGGGCGGTCTGGAAACACCATATATTTT. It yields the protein CSARELGRSGNTIYF.

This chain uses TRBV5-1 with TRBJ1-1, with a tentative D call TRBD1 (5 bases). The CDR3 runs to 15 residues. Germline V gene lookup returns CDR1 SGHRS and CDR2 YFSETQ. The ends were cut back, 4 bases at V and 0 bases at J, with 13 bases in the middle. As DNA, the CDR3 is TGCGCCAGCAGCACTACCGACAGTATGAACACTGAAGCTTTCTTT. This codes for CASSTTDSMNTEAFF.

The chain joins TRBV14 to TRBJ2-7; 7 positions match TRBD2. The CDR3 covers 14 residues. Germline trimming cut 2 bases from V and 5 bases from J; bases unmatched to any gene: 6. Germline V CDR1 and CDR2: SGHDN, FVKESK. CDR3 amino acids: CASSQLGRRDEQYF. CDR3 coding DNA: TGTGCCAGCAGCCAACTCGGGAGGAGGGACGAGCAGTACTTC.

The CDR3 sequence: CASSPTGALSYEQYF. The CDR3 bases are TGTGCCAGCTCACCCACAGGTGCTCTCTCCTACGAGCAGTACTTC. The V and J genes are TRBV2 and TRBJ2-7, with D maybe TRBD1 (5 bases). Deletions cut 8 bases from V and 0 bases from J, with 17 bases between. This CDR3 comprises 15 residues. CDR1 SNHLY and CDR2 FYNNEI come from the germline V gene.

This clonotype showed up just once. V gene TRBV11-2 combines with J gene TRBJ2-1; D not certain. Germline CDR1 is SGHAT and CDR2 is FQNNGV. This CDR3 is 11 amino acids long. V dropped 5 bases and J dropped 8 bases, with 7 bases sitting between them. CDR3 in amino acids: CASSVRHEQFF. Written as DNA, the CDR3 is TGTGCCAGCAGCGTCCGACATGAGCAGTTCTTC.

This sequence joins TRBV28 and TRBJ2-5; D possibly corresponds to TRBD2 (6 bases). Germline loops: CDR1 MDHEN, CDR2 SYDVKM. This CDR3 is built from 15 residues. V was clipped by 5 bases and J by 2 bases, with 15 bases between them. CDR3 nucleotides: TGTGCCAGCAGTATTGGTGGGACTGTACAAGAGACCCAGTACTTC. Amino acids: CASSIGGTVQETQYF.

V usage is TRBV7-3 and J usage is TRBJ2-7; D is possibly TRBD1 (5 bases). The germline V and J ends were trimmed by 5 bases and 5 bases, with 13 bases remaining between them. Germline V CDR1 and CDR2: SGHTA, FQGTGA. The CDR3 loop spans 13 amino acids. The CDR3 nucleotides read TGTGCCAGCAGCACCAGGGCTGACGACGAGCAGTACTTC. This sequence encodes CASSTRADDEQYF.

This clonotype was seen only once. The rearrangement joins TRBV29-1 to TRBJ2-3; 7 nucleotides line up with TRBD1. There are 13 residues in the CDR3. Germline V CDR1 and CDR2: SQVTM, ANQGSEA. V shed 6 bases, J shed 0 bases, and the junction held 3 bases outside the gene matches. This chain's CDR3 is CSVGTASTDTQYF. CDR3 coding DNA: TGCAGCGTGGGGACAGCAAGCACAGATACGCAGTATTTT.

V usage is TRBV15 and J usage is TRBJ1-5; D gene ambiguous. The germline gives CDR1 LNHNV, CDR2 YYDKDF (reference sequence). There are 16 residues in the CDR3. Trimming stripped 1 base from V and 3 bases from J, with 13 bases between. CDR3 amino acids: CATSRARESLNQPQHF. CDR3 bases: TGTGCCACCAGCAGAGCCCGTGAGTCCCTCAATCAGCCCCAGCATTTT.

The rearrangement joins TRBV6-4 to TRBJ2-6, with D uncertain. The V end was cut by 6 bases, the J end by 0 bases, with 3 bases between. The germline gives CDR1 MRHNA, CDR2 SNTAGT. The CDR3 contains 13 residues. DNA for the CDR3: TGTGCCAGCAGGGCCTCTGGGGCCAACGTCCTGACTTTC. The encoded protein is CASRASGANVLTF.

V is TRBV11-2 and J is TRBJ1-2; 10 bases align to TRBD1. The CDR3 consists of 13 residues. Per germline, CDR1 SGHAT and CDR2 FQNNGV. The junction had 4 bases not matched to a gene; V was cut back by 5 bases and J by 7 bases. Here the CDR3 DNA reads TGTGCCAGCAGCGTGGGACAGGGGCTTGGCTACACCTTC. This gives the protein CASSVGQGLGYTF.

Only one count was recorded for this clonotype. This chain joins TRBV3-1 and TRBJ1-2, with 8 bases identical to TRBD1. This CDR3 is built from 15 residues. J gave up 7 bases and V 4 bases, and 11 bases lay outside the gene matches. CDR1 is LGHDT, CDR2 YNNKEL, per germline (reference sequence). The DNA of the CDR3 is TGTGCCAGCAGCCGAGATGGACAGGGATCGACTGGCTACACCTTC. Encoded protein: CASSRDGQGSTGYTF.

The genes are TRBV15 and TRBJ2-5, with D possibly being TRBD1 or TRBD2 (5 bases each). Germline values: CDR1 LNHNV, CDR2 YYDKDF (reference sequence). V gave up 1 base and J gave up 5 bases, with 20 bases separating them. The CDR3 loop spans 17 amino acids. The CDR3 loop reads CATSRAETRGRRETQYF. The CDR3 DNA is TGTGCCACCAGCAGAGCGGAGACAAGGGGAAGGAGGGAGACCCAGTACTTC.

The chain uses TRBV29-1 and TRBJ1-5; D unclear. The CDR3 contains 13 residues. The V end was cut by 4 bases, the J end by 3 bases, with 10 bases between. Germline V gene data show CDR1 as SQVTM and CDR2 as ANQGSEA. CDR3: CSVGSDLNQPQHF. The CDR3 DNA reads TGCAGCGTTGGGTCCGACCTCAATCAGCCCCAGCATTTT. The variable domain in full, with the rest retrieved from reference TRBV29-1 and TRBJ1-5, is SAVISQKPSRDICQRGTSLTIQCQVDSQVTMMFWYRQQPGQSLTLIATANQGSEATYESGFVIDKFPISRPNLTFSTLTVSNMSPEDSSIYLCSVGSDLNQPQHFGDGTRLSIL.

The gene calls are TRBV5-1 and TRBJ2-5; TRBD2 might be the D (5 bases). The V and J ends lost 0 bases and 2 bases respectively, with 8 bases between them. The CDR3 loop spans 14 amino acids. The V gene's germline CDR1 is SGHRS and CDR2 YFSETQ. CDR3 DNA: TGCGCCAGCAGCTTGGGGACTGAACAAGAGACCCAGTACTTC. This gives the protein CASSLGTEQETQYF.

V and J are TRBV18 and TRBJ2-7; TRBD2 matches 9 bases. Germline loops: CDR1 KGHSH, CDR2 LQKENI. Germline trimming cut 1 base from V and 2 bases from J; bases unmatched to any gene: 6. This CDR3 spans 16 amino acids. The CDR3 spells CASSPRGAGGTYEQYF. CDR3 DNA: TGTGCCAGCTCACCACGAGGAGCGGGGGGAACCTACGAGCAGTACTTC.

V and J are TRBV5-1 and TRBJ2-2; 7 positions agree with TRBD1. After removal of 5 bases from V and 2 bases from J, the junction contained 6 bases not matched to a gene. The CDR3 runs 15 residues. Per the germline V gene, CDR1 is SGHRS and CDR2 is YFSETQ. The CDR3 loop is CASRTTGPNTGELFF. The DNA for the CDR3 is TGCGCCAGCAGAACGACAGGGCCCAACACCGGGGAGCTGTTTTTT.

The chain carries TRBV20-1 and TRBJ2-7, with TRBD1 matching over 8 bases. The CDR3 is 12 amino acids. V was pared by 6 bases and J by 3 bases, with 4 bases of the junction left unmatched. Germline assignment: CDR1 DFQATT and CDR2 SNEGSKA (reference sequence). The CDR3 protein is CSAPGQVYEQYF. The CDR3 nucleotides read TGCAGTGCACCGGGACAGGTCTACGAGCAGTACTTC.

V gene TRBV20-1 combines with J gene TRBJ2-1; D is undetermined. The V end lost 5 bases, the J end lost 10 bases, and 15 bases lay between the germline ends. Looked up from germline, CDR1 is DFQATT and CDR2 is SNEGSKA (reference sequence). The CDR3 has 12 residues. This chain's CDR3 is CSAVPSVWEQFF. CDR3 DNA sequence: TGCAGTGCTGTCCCATCCGTCTGGGAGCAGTTCTTC.

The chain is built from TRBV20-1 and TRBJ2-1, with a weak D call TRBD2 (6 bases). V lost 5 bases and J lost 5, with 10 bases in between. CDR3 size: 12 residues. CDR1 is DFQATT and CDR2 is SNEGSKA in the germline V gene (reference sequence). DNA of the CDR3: TGCAGTGCTCGCCGGGAGAACAATGAGCAGTTCTTC. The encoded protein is CSARRENNEQFF.

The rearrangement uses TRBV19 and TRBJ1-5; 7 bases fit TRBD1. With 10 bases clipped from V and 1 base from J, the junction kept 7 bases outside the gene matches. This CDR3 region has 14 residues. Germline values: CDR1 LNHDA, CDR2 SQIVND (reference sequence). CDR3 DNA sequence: TGTGCCACCCAGACAGGGTTAAGCAATCAGCCCCAGCATTTT. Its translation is CATQTGLSNQPQHF.

CDR3 loop: CASSWRGRDEQYF. The CDR3 bases are TGCGCCAGCAGTTGGAGGGGGCGCGACGAGCAGTACTTC. The genes are TRBV5-1 and TRBJ2-7, with D tentatively TRBD1 (7 bases). The CDR3 runs to 13 residues. CDR1 and CDR2 (germline): SGHRS, YFSETQ. Trimming stripped 5 bases from V and 5 bases from J, with 14 bases between.

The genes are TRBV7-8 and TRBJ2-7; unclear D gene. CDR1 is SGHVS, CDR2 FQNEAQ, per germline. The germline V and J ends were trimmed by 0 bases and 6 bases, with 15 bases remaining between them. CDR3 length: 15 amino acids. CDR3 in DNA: TGTGCCAGCAGCTTAGCGGGTATTCTCCCTGGCGAGCAGTACTTC. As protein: CASSLAGILPGEQYF.

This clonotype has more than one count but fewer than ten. CDR3: CASSPGQGFYEQYF. The CDR3 DNA reads TGTGCCAGCTCTCCGGGACAGGGCTTCTACGAGCAGTACTTC. The chain employs TRBV18 and TRBJ2-7, with TRBD1 identical over 9 bases. After removal of 6 bases from V and 3 bases from J, the junction contained 6 bases not matched to a gene. The length of the CDR3 is 14 residues. The germline CDR1 and CDR2 sequences are KGHSH and LQKENI. Filled out from reference TRBV18 and TRBJ2-7, the complete variable domain reads NAGVMQNPRHLVRRRGQEARLRCSPMKGHSHVYWYRQLPEEGLKFMVYLQKENIIDESGMPKERFSAEFPKEGPSILRIQQVVRGDSAAYFCASSPGQGFYEQYFGPGTRLTVT.

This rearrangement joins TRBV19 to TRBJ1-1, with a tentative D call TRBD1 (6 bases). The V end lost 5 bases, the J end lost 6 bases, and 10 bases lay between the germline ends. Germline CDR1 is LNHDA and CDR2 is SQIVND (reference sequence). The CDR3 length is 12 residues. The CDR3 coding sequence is TGTGCCAGTAGTTCAGGGGACGCTGAAGCTTTCTTT. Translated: CASSSGDAEAFF.

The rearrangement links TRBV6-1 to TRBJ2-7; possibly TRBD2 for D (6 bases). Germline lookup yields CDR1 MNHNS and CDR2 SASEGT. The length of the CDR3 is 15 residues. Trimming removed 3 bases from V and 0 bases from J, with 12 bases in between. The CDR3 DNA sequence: TGTGCCAGCAGTGAGTCAGGGACTGCCTCCTACGAGCAGTACTTC. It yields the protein CASSESGTASYEQYF.